This entry lists 5 T cell receptor beta chains sequenced from one sample in a study of cytomegalovirus exposure and HLA in healthy donors. This table comes from immunoSEQ multiplex PCR, and its TCRdb copy is limited to in-frame clones, with some not included. The sample holds 150,000 to 200,000 clones, 89% seen once. Sequencing was carried out using PBMCs. The receptors were sampled from a man aged 18 to 29 in good health and CMV-seropositive.

The chain is built from TRBV5-1 and TRBJ2-5; 14 bases match TRBD2. The CDR3 runs to 16 residues. CDR1 and CDR2 (germline): SGHRS, YFSETQ. J was trimmed by 5 bases and V by 4 bases; bases with no gene match: 7. The CDR3 DNA reads as TGCGCCAGCAGCCAAACGGGACTAGCGGGAGCGGAGACCCAGTACTTC. It specifies CASSQTGLAGAETQYF.

The rearrangement uses TRBV7-9 and TRBJ1-1; no clear D. This CDR3 region has 13 residues. The germline V and J ends were trimmed by 4 bases and 5 bases, with 11 bases remaining between them. CDR1 SEHNR and CDR2 FQNEAQ come from the germline V gene (reference sequence). CDR3 nucleotides: TGTGCCAGCAGCTCCGGTAAATTGACTGAAGCTTTCTTT. Translation gives CASSSGKLTEAFF.

This chain connects TRBV7-9 to TRBJ2-1; 7 positions match TRBD1. The CDR3 sequence is 15 residues long. Germline lookup yields CDR1 SEHNR and CDR2 FQNEAQ (reference sequence). V was clipped by 2 bases and J by 3 bases; unmatched bases: 4. The CDR3 spells CASSLLGTDYNEQFF. The CDR3 DNA reads as TGTGCCAGCAGCTTATTGGGGACAGACTACAATGAGCAGTTCTTC. Looking up the rest from reference TRBV7-9 and TRBJ2-1 gives the full variable domain: DTGVSQNPRHKITKRGQNVTFRCDPISEHNRLYWYRQTLGQGPEFLTYFQNEAQLEKSRLLSDRFSAERPKGSFSTLEIQRTEQGDSAMYLCASSLLGTDYNEQFFGPGTRLTVL.

The gene calls are TRBV6-5 and TRBJ1-5; D is unresolved. CDR3 length: 13 residues. The ends were cut back, 6 bases at V and 5 bases at J, with 11 bases in the middle. Germline lookup yields CDR1 MNHEY and CDR2 SVGAGI. The CDR3, as DNA: TGTGCCAGCAGCCTAAGGGAGGATCAGCCCCAGCATTTT. This codes for CASSLREDQPQHF.

The V gene is TRBV2, the J gene TRBJ1-5; D gene unclear. The V end lost 1 base, the J end lost 3 bases, and 16 bases lay between the germline ends. The CDR3 spans 17 residues. Looked up from germline, CDR1 is SNHLY and CDR2 is FYNNEI. The CDR3 spells CASSEVAVWQTNQPQHF. CDR3 coding DNA: TGTGCCAGCAGTGAAGTTGCCGTTTGGCAAACCAATCAGCCCCAGCATTTT.